Described below is a single T cell receptor (beta chain) sequence and its context. The time point is: peripheral blood 6 weeks after treatment start. The data were taken from a study of PD-L1 blockade in urothelial cancer. About the study: A median roughly 140,000 T cells were found in blood samples.

Into every PCR, synthetic TCR analog templates were spiked. Data came from immunoSEQ multiplex PCR; TCRdb stores just in-frame clones and leaves some out. This sample has under 60,000 clones; 86% occur once, and the top ten carry roughly 10%. Germline-derived CDR1 and CDR2 are MGHRA and YSYEKL. The CDR3 covers 14 residues. Trimming removed 3 bases from V and 8 bases from J, with 16 bases in between. The clonotype originates from a man aged 55 to 70 with urothelial cancer. Sequenced material: PBMCs, taken around atezolizumab (anti-PD-L1) treatment. The chain recombines TRBV4-1 with TRBJ1-2; no clear D. This CDR3 reads CASSHETGVGGYTF. The CDR3 DNA follows: TGCGCCAGCAGCCATGAAACGGGAGTAGGGGGCTACACCTTC.